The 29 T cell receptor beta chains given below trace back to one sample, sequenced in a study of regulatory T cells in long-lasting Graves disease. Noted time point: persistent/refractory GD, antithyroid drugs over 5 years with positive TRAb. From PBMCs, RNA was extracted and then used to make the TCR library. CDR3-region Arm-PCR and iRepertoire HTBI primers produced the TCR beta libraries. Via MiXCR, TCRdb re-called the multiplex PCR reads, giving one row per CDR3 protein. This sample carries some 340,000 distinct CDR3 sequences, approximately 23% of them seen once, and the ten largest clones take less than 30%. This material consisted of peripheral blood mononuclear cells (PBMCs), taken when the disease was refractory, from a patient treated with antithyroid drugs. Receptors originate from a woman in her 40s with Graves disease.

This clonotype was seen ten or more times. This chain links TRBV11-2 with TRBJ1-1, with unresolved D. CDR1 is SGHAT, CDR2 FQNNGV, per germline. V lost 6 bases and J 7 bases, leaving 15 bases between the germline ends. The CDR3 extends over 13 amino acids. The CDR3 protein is CASSHQVGNEAFF. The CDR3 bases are TGTGCCAGCAGTCATCAGGTGGGCAATGAAGCTTTCTTT.

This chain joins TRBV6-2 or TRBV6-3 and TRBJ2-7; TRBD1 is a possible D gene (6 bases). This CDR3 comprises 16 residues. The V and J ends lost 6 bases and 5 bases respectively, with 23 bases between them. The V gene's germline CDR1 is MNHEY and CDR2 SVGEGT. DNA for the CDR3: TGTGCCAGCAGCACCACCCGACAGGTCCCCTTCCACGAGCAGTACTTC. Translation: CASSTTRQVPFHEQYF.

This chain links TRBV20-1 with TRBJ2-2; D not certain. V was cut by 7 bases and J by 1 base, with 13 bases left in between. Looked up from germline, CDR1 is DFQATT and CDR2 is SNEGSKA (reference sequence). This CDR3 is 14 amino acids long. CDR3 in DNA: TGCAGTGGATGGAAAGGTTTGAACACCGGGGAGCTGTTTTTT. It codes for CSGWKGLNTGELFF.

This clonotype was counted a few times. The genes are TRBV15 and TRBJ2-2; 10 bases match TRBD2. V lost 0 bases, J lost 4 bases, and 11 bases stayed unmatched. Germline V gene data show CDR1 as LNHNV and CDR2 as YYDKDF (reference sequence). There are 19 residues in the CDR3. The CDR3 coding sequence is TGTGCCACCAGCAGAGACGTAGCGGGAGGAACCGCGGGCACCGGGGAGCTGTTTTTT. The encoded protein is CATSRDVAGGTAGTGELFF.

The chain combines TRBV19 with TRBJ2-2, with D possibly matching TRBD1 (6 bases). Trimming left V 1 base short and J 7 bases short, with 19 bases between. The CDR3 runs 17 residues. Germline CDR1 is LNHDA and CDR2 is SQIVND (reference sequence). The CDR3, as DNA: TGTGCCAGTAGTATAGTGGGGGCCCCCGCTTTAGGCGGGGAGCTGTTTTTT. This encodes CASSIVGAPALGGELFF.

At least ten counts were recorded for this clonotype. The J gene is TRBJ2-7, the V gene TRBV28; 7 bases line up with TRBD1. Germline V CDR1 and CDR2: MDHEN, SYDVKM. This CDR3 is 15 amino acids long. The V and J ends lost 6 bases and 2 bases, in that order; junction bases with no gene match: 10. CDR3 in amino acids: CASSVMRGRAYEQYF. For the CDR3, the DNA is TGTGCCAGCAGCGTGATGAGGGGGCGAGCCTACGAGCAGTACTTC.

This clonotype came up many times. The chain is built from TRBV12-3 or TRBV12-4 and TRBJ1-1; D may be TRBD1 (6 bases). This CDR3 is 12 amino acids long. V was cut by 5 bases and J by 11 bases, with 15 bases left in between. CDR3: CASSATGTRAFF. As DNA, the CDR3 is TGTGCCAGCAGTGCTACAGGGACGAGGGCTTTCTTT.

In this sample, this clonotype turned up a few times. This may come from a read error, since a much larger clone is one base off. In nucleotides, the CDR3 is TGTGCCAGCAGCCGTGGGCCGCGGAGACCCACCTACGAGCAGTACTTC. This encodes CASSRGPRRPTYEQYF. The genes are TRBV12-3 or TRBV12-4 and TRBJ2-7; unclear D gene. CDR3 length: 16 residues. V was pared by 6 bases and J by 2 bases, with 20 bases between.

In DNA form, the CDR3 reads TGTGCCAGCAGCGTACGTCCCCCGGACAGGGCTGGAAACACCATATATTTT. Translating gives CASSVRPPDRAGNTIYF. This chain uses TRBV11-2 with TRBJ1-3; 8 nucleotides line up with TRBD1. This CDR3 has 17 amino acids. CDR1 and CDR2 from the germline V gene are SGHAT and FQNNGV. V dropped 5 bases and J dropped 2; count of bases not matched to a gene: 11.

The CDR3 sequence is CASSLSGTGETQYF. DNA for the CDR3: TGCGCCAGCAGCTTGTCAGGGACGGGAGAGACCCAGTACTTC. The V call is TRBV5-1, the J call TRBJ2-5, with D perhaps given as TRBD1 or TRBD2 (5 bases each). Trimming removed 1 base from V and 4 bases from J, with 11 bases in between. CDR1 is SGHRS, CDR2 YFSETQ, per germline. The CDR3 totals 14 residues.

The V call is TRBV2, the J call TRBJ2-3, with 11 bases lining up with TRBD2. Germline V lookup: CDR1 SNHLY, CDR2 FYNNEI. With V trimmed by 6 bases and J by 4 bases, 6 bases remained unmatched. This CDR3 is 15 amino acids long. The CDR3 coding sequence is TGTGCCAGCAGACTAGCGGGAGATCTCCCAGATACGCAGTATTTT. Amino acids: CASRLAGDLPDTQYF. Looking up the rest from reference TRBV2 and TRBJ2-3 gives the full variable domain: EPEVTQTPSHQVTQMGQEVILRCVPISNHLYFYWYRQILGQKVEFLVSFYNNEISEKSEIFDDQFSVERPDGSNFTLKIRSTKLEDSAMYFCASRLAGDLPDTQYFGPGTRLTVL.

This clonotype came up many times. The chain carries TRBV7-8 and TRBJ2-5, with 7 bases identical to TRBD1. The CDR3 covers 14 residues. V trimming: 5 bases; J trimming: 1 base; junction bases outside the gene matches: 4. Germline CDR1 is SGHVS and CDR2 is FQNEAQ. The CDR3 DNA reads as TGTGCCAGCAGCAGAGGGACAGCCCAAGAGACCCAGTACTTC. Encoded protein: CASSRGTAQETQYF. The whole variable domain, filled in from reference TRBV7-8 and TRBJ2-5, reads GAGVSQSPRYKVAKRGQDVALRCDPISGHVSLFWYQQALGQGPEFLTYFQNEAQLDKSGLPSDRFFAERPEGSVSTLKIQRTQQEDSAVYLCASSRGTAQETQYFGPGTRLLVL.

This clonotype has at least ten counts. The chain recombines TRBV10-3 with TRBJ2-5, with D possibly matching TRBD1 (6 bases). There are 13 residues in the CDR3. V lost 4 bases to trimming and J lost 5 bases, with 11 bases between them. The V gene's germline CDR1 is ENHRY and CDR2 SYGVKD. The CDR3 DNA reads TGTGCCATCAGTGTGGGGACATGGGAGACCCAGTACTTC. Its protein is CAISVGTWETQYF.

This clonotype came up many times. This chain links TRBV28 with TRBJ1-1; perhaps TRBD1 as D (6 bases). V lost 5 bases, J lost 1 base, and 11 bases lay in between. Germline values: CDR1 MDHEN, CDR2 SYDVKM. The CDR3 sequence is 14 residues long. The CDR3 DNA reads TGTGCCAGCAGTACCCCGGGGGCGAACACTGAAGCTTTCTTT. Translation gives CASSTPGANTEAFF.

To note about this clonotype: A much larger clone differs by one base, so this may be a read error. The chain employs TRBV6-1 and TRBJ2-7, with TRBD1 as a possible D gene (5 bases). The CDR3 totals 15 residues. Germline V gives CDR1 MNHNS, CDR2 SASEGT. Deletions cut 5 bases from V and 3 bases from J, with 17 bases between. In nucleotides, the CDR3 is TGTGCCAGCAGTAAGGGGATAGCTCCACTCTACGAGCAGTACTTC. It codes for CASSKGIAPLYEQYF.

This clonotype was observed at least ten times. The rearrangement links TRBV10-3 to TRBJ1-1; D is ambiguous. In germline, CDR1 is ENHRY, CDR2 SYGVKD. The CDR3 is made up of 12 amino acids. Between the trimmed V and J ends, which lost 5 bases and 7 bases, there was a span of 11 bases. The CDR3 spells CAISPKGFEAFF. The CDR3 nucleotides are TGTGCCATCAGTCCAAAGGGATTTGAAGCTTTCTTT.

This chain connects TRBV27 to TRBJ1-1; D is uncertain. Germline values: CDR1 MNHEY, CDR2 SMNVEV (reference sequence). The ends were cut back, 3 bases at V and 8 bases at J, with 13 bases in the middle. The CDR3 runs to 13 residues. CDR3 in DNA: TGTGCCAGCAGTTTGGGGTTGGTTGGGGAAGCTTTCTTT. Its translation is CASSLGLVGEAFF.

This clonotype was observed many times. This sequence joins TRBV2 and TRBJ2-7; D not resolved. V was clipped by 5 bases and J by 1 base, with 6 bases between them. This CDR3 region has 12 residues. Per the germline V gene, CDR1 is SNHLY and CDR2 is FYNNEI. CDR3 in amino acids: CASSKRSYEQYF. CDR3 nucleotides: TGTGCCAGCAGTAAAAGGTCCTACGAGCAGTACTTC.

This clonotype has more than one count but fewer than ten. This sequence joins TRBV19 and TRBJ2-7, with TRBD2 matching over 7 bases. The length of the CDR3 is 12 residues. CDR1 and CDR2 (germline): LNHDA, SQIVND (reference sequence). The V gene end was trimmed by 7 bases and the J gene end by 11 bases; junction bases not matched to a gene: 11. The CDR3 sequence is CASTQTGGNKYF. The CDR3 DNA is TGTGCCAGTACCCAGACCGGGGGGAATAAGTACTTC.

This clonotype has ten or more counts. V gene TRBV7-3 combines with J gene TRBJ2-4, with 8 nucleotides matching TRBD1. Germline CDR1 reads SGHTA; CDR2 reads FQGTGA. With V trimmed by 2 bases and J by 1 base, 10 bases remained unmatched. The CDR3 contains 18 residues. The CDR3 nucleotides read TGTGCCAGCAGCTTACAGGGGGCTGGAAGTGGGGCCAAAAACATTCAGTACTTC. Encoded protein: CASSLQGAGSGAKNIQYF.

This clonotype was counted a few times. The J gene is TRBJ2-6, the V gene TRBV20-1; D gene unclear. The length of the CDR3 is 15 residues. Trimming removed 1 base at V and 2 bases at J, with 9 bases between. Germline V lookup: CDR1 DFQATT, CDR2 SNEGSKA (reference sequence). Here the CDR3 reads CSARAPRAGANVLTF. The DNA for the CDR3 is TGCAGTGCTAGAGCCCCCAGAGCTGGGGCCAACGTCCTGACTTTC.

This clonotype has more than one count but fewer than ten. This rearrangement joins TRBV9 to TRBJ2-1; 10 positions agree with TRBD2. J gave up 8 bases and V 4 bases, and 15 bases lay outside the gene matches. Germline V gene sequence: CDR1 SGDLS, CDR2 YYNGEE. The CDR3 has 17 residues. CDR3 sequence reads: CASSNPHPSGRGHEQFF. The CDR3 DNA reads TGTGCCAGCAGCAACCCCCACCCTAGCGGGAGAGGACATGAGCAGTTCTTC.

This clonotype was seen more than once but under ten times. CDR3 sequence: CASSSFPLSGRGGELFF. DNA of the CDR3: TGTGCCAGCAGCTCATTCCCCCTTAGCGGGAGGGGCGGGGAGCTGTTTTTT. The chain combines TRBV11-2 with TRBJ2-2; 11 nucleotides align to TRBD2. Per the germline V gene, CDR1 is SGHAT and CDR2 is FQNNGV. With 4 bases clipped from V and 7 bases from J, the junction kept 11 bases outside the gene matches. The CDR3 is 17 amino acids.

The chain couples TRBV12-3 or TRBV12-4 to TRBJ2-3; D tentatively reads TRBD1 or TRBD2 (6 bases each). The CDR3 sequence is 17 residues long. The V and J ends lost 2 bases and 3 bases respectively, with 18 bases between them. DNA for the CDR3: TGTGCCAGCAGTTTACCCGGAGGGGGAGGTAGAACAGATACGCAGTATTTT. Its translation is CASSLPGGGGRTDTQYF.

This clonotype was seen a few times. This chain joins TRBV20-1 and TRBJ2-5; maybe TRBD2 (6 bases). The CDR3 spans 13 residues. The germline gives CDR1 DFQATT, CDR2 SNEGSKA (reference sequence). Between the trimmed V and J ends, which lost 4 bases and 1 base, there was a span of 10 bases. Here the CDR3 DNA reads TGCAGTGCTACGGCCGGGGGCCAAGAGACCCAGTACTTC. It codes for CSATAGGQETQYF.

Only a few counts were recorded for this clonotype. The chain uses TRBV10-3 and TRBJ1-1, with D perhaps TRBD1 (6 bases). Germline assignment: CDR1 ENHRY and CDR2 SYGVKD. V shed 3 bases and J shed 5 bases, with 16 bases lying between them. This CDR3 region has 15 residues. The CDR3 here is CAISDGRGSDTEAFF. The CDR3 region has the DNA TGTGCCATCAGTGATGGCAGGGGATCTGATACTGAAGCTTTCTTT.

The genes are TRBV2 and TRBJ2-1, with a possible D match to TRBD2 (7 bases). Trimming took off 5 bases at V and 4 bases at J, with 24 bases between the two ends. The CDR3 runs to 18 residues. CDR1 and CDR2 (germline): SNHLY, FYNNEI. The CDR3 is CASSLSLLWGRGYNEQFF. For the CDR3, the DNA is TGTGCCAGCAGTTTATCCCTTCTATGGGGGCGGGGGTACAATGAGCAGTTCTTC.

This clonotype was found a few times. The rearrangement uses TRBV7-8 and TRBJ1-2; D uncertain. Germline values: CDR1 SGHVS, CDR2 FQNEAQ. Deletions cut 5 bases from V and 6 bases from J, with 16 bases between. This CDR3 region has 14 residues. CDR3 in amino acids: CASSTDIWAHGYTF. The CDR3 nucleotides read TGTGCCAGCAGCACCGACATCTGGGCCCATGGCTACACCTTC.

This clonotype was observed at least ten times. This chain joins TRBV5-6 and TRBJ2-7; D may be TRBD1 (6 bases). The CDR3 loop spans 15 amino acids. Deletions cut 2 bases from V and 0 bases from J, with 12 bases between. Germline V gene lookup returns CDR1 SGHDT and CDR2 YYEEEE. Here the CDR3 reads CASSLQGYGSYEQYF. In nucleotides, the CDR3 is TGTGCCAGCAGCTTACAGGGCTACGGCTCCTACGAGCAGTACTTC. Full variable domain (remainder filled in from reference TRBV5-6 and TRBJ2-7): DAGVTQSPTHLIKTRGQQVTLRCSPKSGHDTVSWYQQALGQGPQFIFQYYEEEERQRGNFPDRFSGHQFPNYSSELNVNALLLGDSALYLCASSLQGYGSYEQYFGPGTRLTVT.